The clone carrying this T cell receptor beta chain was seen repeatedly, ten times or more. Its antigen is currently unknown. These data are taken from a study of early T cells in non-severe SARS-CoV-2 infection. Study in general: Whole-blood bulk RNA, unsorted, was sequenced, and chains were unpaired.

Findings of the study overall: In VDJdb matching, anti-spike CD8 responses were favored while private and CD4 specificities went missing.

Individual cDNA molecules were tagged with unique molecular identifiers. Via MiXCR, TCRdb re-called the 5' RACE reads, giving one row per CDR3 protein. The sample includes some 21,000 distinct CDR3 sequences, roughly 5% of them seen just once. This receptor was taken from an adult who was a healthcare worker with PCR-confirmed SARS-CoV-2 infection or an uninfected control (not recorded which). The specimen sequenced was whole blood.

The CDR3 here is CASSRLAELFF. The CDR3 DNA sequence: TGTGCCAGCAGCCGACTCGCGGAGCTGTTTTTT. The chain is built from TRBV3-1 and TRBJ2-2; no definite D call. Germline V lookup: CDR1 LGHDT, CDR2 YNNKEL (reference sequence). The CDR3 runs to 11 residues. With 4 bases removed from V and 10 bases from J, the gap between germline ends came to 7 bases.